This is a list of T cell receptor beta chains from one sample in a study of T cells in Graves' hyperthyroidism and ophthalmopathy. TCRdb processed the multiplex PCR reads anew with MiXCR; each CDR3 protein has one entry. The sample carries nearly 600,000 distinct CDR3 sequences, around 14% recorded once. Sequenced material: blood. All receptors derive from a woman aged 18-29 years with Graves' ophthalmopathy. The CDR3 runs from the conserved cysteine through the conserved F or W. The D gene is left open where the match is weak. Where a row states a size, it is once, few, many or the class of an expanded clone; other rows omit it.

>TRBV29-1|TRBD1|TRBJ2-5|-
CSAADRGGETQYF
TGCAGCGCCGCGGACAGGGGAGGAGAGACCCAGTACTTC
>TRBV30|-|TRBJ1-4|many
CAWSVLGEKLFF
TGTGCCTGGAGTGTGTTGGGGGAAAAACTGTTTTTT
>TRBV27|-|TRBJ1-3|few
CASSSGNWAGNTIYF
TGTGCCAGCAGTTCGGGTAACTGGGCTGGAAACACCATATATTTT
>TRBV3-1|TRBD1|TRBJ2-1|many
CASSPGQAYNEQFF
TGTGCCAGCAGCCCGGGACAGGCCTACAATGAGCAGTTCTTC
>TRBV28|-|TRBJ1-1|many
CASSALSYRAMNTEAFF
TGTGCCAGCAGTGCACTCAGCTACAGGGCTATGAACACTGAAGCTTTCTTT
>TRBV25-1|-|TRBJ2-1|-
CASSDSGAGKQFF
TGTGCCAGCAGTGACTCAGGGGCCGGAAAGCAGTTCTTC
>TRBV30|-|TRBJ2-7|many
CAWSVYTRGYEQYF
TGTGCCTGGAGTGTGTACACCCGCGGTTACGAGCAGTACTTC
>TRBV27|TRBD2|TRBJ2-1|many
CASSPPLRETSGSIRLYNEQFF
TGTGCCAGCAGTCCCCCGTTGCGTGAGACTAGCGGGAGCATCCGTCTTTATAATGAGCAGTTCTTC
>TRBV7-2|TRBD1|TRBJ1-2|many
CASSLGGQGTYGYTF
TGTGCCAGCAGCTTAGGGGGACAGGGAACTTATGGCTACACCTTC
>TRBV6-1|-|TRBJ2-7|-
CASTNQTSMYLCASSLGSYEQYF
-
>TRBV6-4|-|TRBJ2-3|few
CAGKDIMGDTQYF
TGTGCCGGCAAAGACATTATGGGAGATACGCAGTATTTT
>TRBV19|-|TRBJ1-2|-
CASSIDLGVGYTF
TGTGCCAGTAGTATAGATCTCGGGGTTGGCTACACCTTC
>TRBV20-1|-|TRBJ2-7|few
CSASKANKKQYF
TGCAGTGCTAGTAAGGCAAATAAGAAGCAGTACTTC
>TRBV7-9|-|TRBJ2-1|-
CASSESHNEQFF
TGTGCCAGCAGCGAAAGCCACAATGAGCAGTTCTTC
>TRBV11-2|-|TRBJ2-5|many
CASSLVGGGSGETQYF
TGTGCCAGCAGCTTAGTGGGGGGCGGGAGCGGGGAGACCCAGTACTTC
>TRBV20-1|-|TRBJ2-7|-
CSASRDWSSYEQYF
TGCAGTGCGAGCCGGGACTGGAGCTCCTACGAGCAGTACTTC
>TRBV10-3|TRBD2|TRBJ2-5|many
CAIGLAGGTETQYF
TGTGCCATTGGACTAGCGGGAGGCACAGAGACCCAGTACTTC
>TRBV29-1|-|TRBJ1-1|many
CSVALRGNTEAFF
TGCAGCGTAGCCCTGCGGGGGAACACTGAAGCTTTCTTT
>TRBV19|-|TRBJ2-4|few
CASSTGLAKNIQYF
TGTGCCAGTAGTACGGGACTAGCCAAAAACATTCAGTACTTC
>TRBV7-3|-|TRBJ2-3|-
CASSLKGVTDTQYF
TGTGCCAGCAGCTTAAAGGGCGTCACAGATACGCAGTATTTT
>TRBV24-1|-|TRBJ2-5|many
CATSDPGTYEETQYF
TGTGCCACCAGTGATCCCGGGACATATGAAGAGACCCAGTACTTC
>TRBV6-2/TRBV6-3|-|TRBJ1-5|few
CASRDTGINQPQHF
TGTGCCAGCAGGGACACAGGGATCAATCAGCCCCAGCATTTT
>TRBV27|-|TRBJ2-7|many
CASSFQAGYEQYF
TGTGCCAGCAGTTTCCAAGCCGGGTACGAGCAGTACTTC
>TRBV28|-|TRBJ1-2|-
CASSFEGRVRMGGYTF
TGTGCCAGCAGTTTCGAGGGCCGCGTGAGAATGGGAGGCTACACCTTC
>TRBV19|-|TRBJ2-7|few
CASSINGGVFIHEQYF
TGTGCCAGTAGTATTAATGGCGGGGTGTTTATCCACGAGCAGTACTTC
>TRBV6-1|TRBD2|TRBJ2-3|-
CASSPRRVIRLAGIRATQYF
TGTGCCAGCAGTCCACGAAGGGTGATACGCCTAGCGGGGATTCGGGCTACGCAGTATTTT
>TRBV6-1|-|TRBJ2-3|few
CASTSSSGTQYF
TGTGCCAGCACCTCGAGCAGCGGTACGCAGTATTTT
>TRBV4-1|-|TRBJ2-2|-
CASSQDSTPFAGELFF
TGCGCCAGCAGCCAAGATAGTACCCCATTCGCCGGGGAGCTGTTTTTT
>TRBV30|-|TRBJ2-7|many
CAWDVGVSNNEQYF
TGTGCCTGGGACGTCGGGGTATCTAACAACGAGCAGTACTTC
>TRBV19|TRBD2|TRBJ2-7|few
CASRQLAGATYEQYF
TGTGCCAGTAGACAACTAGCGGGGGCGACGTACGAGCAGTACTTC
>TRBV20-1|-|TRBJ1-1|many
CSAKGGMNTEAFF
TGCAGTGCCAAGGGGGGAATGAACACTGAAGCTTTCTTT
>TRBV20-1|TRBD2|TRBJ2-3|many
CSAPRREVRDTQYF
TGCAGTGCCCCCCGGCGGGAGGTGAGAGATACGCAGTATTTT
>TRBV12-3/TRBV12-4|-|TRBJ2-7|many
CASSLFSGRPLEQYF
TGTGCCAGCAGTCTGTTTTCAGGGCGCCCTCTCGAGCAGTACTTC
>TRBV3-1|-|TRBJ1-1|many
CASSYKTGRAEAFF
TGTGCCAGCAGCTATAAGACAGGTAGAGCTGAAGCTTTCTTT
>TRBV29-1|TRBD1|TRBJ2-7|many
CSVGQESSYEQYF
TGCAGCGTGGGACAGGAAAGCTCCTACGAGCAGTACTTC
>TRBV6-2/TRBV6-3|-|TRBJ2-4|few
CASSYLKQGKNIQYF
TGTGCCAGCAGTTACCTTAAGCAGGGGAAAAACATTCAGTACTTC
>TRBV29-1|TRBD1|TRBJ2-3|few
CSATQGIATDTQYF
TGCAGCGCGACACAGGGGATCGCCACAGATACGCAGTATTTT
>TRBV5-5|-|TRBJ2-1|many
CASSLDAASGLYNEQFF
TGTGCCAGCAGCTTGGACGCAGCGAGCGGACTATACAATGAGCAGTTCTTC
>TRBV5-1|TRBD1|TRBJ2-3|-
CASSSGQGNTDTQYF
TGCGCCAGCAGCTCGGGACAGGGGAACACAGATACGCAGTATTTT
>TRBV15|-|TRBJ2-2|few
CATSRTAGWDTGELFF
TGTGCCACCAGCAGGACGGCGGGCTGGGACACCGGGGAGCTGTTTTTT
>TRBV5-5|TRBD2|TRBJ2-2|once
CASSLGVAGGSAGELFF
TGTGCCAGCAGCTTGGGGGTAGCGGGAGGGTCCGCCGGGGAGCTGTTTTTT
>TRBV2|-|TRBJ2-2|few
CASSDVASGEPFF
TGTGCCAGCAGTGACGTGGCGTCAGGGGAGCCGTTTTTT
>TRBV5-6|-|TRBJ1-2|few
CASSTAGTAGYTF
TGTGCCAGCAGCACAGCCGGGACGGCGGGCTACACCTTC
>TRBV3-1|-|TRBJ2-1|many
CASSPTTMYEQFF
TGTGCCAGCAGCCCTACCACGATGTATGAGCAGTTCTTC
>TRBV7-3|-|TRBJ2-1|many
CASSLDLRNEQFF
TGTGCCAGCAGCCTGGACCTTCGCAATGAGCAGTTCTTC
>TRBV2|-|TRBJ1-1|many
CASSGQGRAFF
TGTGCCAGCAGTGGGCAGGGCCGAGCTTTCTTT
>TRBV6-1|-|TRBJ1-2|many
CASTLGLNGYTF
TGTGCCAGCACCCTTGGCTTGAATGGCTACACCTTC
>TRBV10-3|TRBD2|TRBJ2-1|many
CAISEAPSGSSYNEQFF
TGTGCCATCAGTGAGGCCCCTAGCGGGAGCTCCTACAATGAGCAGTTCTTC
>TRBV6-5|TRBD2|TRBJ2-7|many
CASSYVAGGTYEQYF
TGTGCCAGCAGTTACGTAGCGGGAGGTACCTACGAGCAGTACTTC
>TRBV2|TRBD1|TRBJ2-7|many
CASRTGGIEQYF
TGTGCCAGCAGGACAGGGGGGATCGAGCAGTACTTC
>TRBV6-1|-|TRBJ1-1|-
CATAGHKNTEAFF
TGTGCCACCGCGGGACACAAGAACACTGAAGCTTTCTTT
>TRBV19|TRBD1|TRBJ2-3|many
CASKTGQGFADTQYF
TGTGCCAGTAAAACGGGACAGGGATTTGCGGATACGCAGTATTTT
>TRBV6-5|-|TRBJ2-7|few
CASSFSGADDYPGEQYF
TGTGCCAGCAGTTTCTCCGGTGCGGATGACTACCCCGGCGAGCAGTACTTC